This T cell receptor (beta chain) appears in the sequencing data of a study of T cell responses to AZD1222 COVID-19 vaccine. Overall study: The study pooled second doses at about 4 or about 12 weeks.

The CDR3 has 19 amino acids. Trimming cost V 1 base and J 2 bases; bases outside gene matches: 13. Per germline, CDR1 SGHTA and CDR2 FQGTGA. Measured with immunoSEQ multiplex PCR; TCRdb has only the in-frame clones, and not every one. The sample lists roughly 180,000 clones; roughly nine tenths were seen once. For this clone: The target antigen is unknown.

Study-wide results and limits: Nearly half of unique spike-specific TCRs reportedly avoided B.1.351 and B.1.1.7 mutated regions. A mostly white British donor set with more females was recruited, and clonal diversity was possibly underestimated.

The chain links TRBV7-3 to TRBJ2-1, with 8 nucleotides matching TRBD1. The TCR originated in an adult in good health. Sequences were derived from peripheral blood, sampled on day 0 of AZD1222 vaccination. CDR3 protein: CASSLIGPGGRQTYNEQFF. The DNA of the CDR3 is TGTGCCAGCAGCTTAATTGGCCCAGGGGGCCGACAAACCTACAATGAGCAGTTCTTC.